This TCR beta chain was retrieved from a study of T cells in Graves' hyperthyroidism and ophthalmopathy. The V and J ends lost 1 base and 1 base respectively, with 7 bases between them. CDR1 SGHRS and CDR2 YFSETQ come from the germline V gene. The CDR3 totals 14 residues. Template material for amplifying TCR beta CDR3 regions consisted of RNA transcripts. The TCR CDR3 first-round RT-PCR relied on the HTBI primer set. Using its own MiXCR run on the multiplex PCR reads, TCRdb lists one record per CDR3 protein. The sample has hundreds of thousands of distinct CDR3 sequences, 14% seen once. Study-level points and caveats: From stable hyperthyroidism, ophthalmopathy was separated by a 13 V-J model. Most clonotypes expanded in thyroid above 0.001 were likewise present in blood.

Those patients with uncontrolled infection, other autoimmune disease, pregnancy or lactation were excluded. Used for diagnoses were clinical symptoms, serum thyroxine and TRAb, thyroid ultrasound and orbital computed tomography. Note on this clonotype: No antigen is known for it.

The rearrangement uses TRBV5-1 and TRBJ2-3, with D possibly being TRBD1 (6 bases). This TCR derives from a woman aged 18 to 35 with Graves' hyperthyroidism. Sequencing was performed on blood. The CDR3 sequence is CASSLWGRTDTQYF. The CDR3 nucleotides are TGCGCCAGCAGCTTGTGGGGGCGCACAGATACGCAGTATTTT.